This T cell receptor (beta chain) was sequenced for a study of shared clonotypes between healthy human individuals. The repertoire was sequenced with immunoSEQ multiplex PCR; TCRdb's copy has only in-frame clones and lacks some. The sample comprises more than 150,000 clones, about 93% of which are singletons, and roughly 0.07% rests with the top ten. The germline gives CDR1 MNHEY, CDR2 SVGAGI. The V end lost 6 bases, the J end lost 4 bases, and 19 bases lay between the germline ends. The CDR3 runs to 15 residues. All donors were healthy HIV-negative adults lacking recent acute infections or vaccinations. The split of CD4+ cells yielded CD45RA+ naive and CD45RA-negative memory subsets.

The sequenced sample consisted of naive CD4+ T cells sorted from blood. Subset noted: CD45RA+ positively selected. The genes are TRBV6-5 and TRBJ2-7; TRBD2 is a possible D gene (8 bases). This TCR was recovered from a young woman in good health. The CDR3 spells CASSPGTAGDYEQYF. The DNA for the CDR3 is TGTGCCAGCAGCCCCGGGACAGCGGGAGATTACGAGCAGTACTTC.